This T cell receptor beta chain was identified in a study of tumor and adjacent non-tumor tissue in lung cancer. Across the whole study: On average, productive TCRbeta reads reached about 4.17 million per sample.

This clonotype appeared many times. CDR1 and CDR2 (germline): DFQATT, SNEGSKA (reference sequence). This CDR3 contains 13 residues. V was cut by 6 bases and J by 3 bases, with 12 bases left in between. This sample's RNA came from whole unsorted tissue. Three rounds of nested PCR, following a modified ARM-PCR protocol, produced the TCRbeta library. TCRdb itself ran the multiplex PCR reads through MiXCR, one entry per CDR3 protein. The sample has more than 85,000 distinct CDR3 sequences; roughly 74% are singletons. The V and J genes are TRBV20-1 and TRBJ1-5, with D unclear. Material: lung tumor tissue. The TCR sequence derives from a woman aged 55-69 years with non-small cell lung cancer. CDR3 region: CSASRQHNQPQHF. The CDR3 nucleotides are TGCAGTGCGTCCAGGCAACACAATCAGCCCCAGCATTTT.